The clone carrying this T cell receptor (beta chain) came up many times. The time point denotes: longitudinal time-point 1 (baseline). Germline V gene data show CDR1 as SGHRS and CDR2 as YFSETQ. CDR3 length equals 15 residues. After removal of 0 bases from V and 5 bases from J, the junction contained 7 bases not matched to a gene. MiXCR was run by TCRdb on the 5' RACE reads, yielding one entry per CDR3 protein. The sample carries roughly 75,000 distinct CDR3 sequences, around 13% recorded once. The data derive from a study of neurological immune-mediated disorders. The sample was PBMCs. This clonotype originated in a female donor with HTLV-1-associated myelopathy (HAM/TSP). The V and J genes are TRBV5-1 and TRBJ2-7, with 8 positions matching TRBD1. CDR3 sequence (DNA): TGCGCCAGCAGCTTGGGGGCAGGGGGCATCCACGAGCAGTACTTC. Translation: CASSLGAGGIHEQYF.